Each of the 10 T cell receptor beta chains below was sequenced from the same sample in a study of vaccination and CD4 T cells after COVID-19. These receptors lack a known antigen. Treatment given: 10-day PBMC culture with coronavirus spike peptide pools or control peptides (ViraFEST assay). The Oncomine TCR Beta short-read assay was applied to DNA of cultured CD4+ T cells. TCRdb passed the PCR reads through MiXCR, listing each CDR3 protein once. The sample records roughly 16,000 distinct CDR3 sequences, less than 70% being singletons. Source: CD4+ T cells from blood, cultured in vitro, taken before SARS-CoV-2 vaccination. The receptors derive from a human donor who had recovered from COVID-19.

The chain recombines TRBV24-1 with TRBJ1-3; D gene ambiguous. This CDR3 contains 15 residues. Germline assignment: CDR1 KGHDR and CDR2 SFDVKD. V dropped 3 bases and J dropped 4 bases, with 12 bases sitting between them. CDR3 sequence (DNA): TGTGCCACCAGTGATCCGACTGTTATGGGAAACACCATATATTTT. This gives the protein CATSDPTVMGNTIYF.

The chain uses TRBV7-2 and TRBJ2-5; possibly TRBD2 for D (6 bases). The V end was cut by 3 bases, the J end by 4 bases, with 18 bases between. This CDR3 spans 16 amino acids. CDR1 is SGHTA and CDR2 is FQGNSA in the germline V gene. For the CDR3, the DNA is TGTGCCAGCAGCTTGGGTGCGACGGAGGGTTTAGAGACCCAGTACTTC. This codes for CASSLGATEGLETQYF.

This chain connects TRBV12-3 or TRBV12-4 to TRBJ1-5; D unclear. With 1 base removed from V and 5 bases from J, the gap between germline ends came to 9 bases. CDR3 length equals 14 residues. Here the CDR3 reads CASSLERAYQPQHF. The CDR3 DNA reads as TGTGCCAGCAGTTTAGAGCGGGCGTATCAGCCCCAGCATTTT.

The chain links TRBV27 to TRBJ2-7; 7 positions agree with TRBD2. The germline CDR1 and CDR2 sequences are MNHEY and SMNVEV (reference sequence). CDR3 length: 15 amino acids. With 3 bases clipped from V and 2 bases from J, the junction kept 7 bases outside the gene matches. CDR3 nucleotides: TGTGCCAGCAGTTTTTCGCTAGCGGTAACCTACGAGCAGTACTTC. It yields the protein CASSFSLAVTYEQYF.

The J gene is TRBJ2-7, the V gene TRBV6-5; TRBD1 agrees at 8 bases. Germline-derived CDR1 and CDR2 are MNHEY and SVGAGI. V dropped 2 bases and J dropped 2; count of bases not matched to a gene: 8. The CDR3 contains 16 residues. The CDR3 sequence: CASSYGTGQGPYEQYF. The CDR3 DNA reads TGTGCCAGCAGTTACGGTACCGGACAGGGCCCCTACGAGCAGTACTTC.

Only a few counts were recorded for this clonotype. This chain links TRBV6-1 with TRBJ1-2, with D possibly being TRBD1 (5 bases). With 6 bases removed from V and 8 bases from J, the gap between germline ends came to 19 bases. Looked up from germline, CDR1 is MNHNS and CDR2 is SASEGT. This CDR3 contains 14 residues. The CDR3, as DNA: TGTGCCAGCAGAGCCAACTCGGGGGGAAACGGCTACACCTTC. Its protein is CASRANSGGNGYTF.

The rearrangement uses TRBV4-3 and TRBJ2-3; D gene uncertain. Germline assignment: CDR1 LGHNA and CDR2 YSLEER. The V end lost 8 bases, the J end lost 6 bases, and 9 bases lay between the germline ends. This CDR3 is 11 amino acids long. CDR3: CASGLGDTQYF. The CDR3 DNA is TGCGCCAGCGGCTTGGGGGATACGCAGTATTTT.

V usage is TRBV19 and J usage is TRBJ1-2; 7 nucleotides agree with TRBD1. The CDR3 has 14 residues. The germline V gene has CDR1 LNHDA and CDR2 SQIVND (reference sequence). The V gene end was trimmed by 4 bases and the J gene end by 4 bases; junction bases not matched to a gene: 6. CDR3 sequence (DNA): TGTGCCAGTAGTAGGGCGACAGGGATCTATGGCTACACCTTC. It codes for CASSRATGIYGYTF.

This clonotype was observed a few times. The gene calls are TRBV7-2 and TRBJ1-5; 8 nucleotides line up with TRBD1. CDR3 length: 15 amino acids. With V trimmed by 2 bases and J by 7 bases, 7 bases remained unmatched. From germline, CDR1 is SGHTA and CDR2 FQGNSA. This CDR3 is CASSLTTGVGQPQHF. The CDR3 region has the DNA TGTGCCAGCAGCTTAACGACAGGGGTCGGACAGCCCCAGCATTTT.

J is TRBJ1-2 and V is TRBV12-3 or TRBV12-4; D remains unclear. The CDR3 consists of 13 residues. V was trimmed by 0 bases and J by 8 bases, leaving 10 bases between them. The CDR3 DNA is TGTGCCAGCAGTTTAGCGGCGGATAGGGGCTACACCTTC. Its protein is CASSLAADRGYTF.